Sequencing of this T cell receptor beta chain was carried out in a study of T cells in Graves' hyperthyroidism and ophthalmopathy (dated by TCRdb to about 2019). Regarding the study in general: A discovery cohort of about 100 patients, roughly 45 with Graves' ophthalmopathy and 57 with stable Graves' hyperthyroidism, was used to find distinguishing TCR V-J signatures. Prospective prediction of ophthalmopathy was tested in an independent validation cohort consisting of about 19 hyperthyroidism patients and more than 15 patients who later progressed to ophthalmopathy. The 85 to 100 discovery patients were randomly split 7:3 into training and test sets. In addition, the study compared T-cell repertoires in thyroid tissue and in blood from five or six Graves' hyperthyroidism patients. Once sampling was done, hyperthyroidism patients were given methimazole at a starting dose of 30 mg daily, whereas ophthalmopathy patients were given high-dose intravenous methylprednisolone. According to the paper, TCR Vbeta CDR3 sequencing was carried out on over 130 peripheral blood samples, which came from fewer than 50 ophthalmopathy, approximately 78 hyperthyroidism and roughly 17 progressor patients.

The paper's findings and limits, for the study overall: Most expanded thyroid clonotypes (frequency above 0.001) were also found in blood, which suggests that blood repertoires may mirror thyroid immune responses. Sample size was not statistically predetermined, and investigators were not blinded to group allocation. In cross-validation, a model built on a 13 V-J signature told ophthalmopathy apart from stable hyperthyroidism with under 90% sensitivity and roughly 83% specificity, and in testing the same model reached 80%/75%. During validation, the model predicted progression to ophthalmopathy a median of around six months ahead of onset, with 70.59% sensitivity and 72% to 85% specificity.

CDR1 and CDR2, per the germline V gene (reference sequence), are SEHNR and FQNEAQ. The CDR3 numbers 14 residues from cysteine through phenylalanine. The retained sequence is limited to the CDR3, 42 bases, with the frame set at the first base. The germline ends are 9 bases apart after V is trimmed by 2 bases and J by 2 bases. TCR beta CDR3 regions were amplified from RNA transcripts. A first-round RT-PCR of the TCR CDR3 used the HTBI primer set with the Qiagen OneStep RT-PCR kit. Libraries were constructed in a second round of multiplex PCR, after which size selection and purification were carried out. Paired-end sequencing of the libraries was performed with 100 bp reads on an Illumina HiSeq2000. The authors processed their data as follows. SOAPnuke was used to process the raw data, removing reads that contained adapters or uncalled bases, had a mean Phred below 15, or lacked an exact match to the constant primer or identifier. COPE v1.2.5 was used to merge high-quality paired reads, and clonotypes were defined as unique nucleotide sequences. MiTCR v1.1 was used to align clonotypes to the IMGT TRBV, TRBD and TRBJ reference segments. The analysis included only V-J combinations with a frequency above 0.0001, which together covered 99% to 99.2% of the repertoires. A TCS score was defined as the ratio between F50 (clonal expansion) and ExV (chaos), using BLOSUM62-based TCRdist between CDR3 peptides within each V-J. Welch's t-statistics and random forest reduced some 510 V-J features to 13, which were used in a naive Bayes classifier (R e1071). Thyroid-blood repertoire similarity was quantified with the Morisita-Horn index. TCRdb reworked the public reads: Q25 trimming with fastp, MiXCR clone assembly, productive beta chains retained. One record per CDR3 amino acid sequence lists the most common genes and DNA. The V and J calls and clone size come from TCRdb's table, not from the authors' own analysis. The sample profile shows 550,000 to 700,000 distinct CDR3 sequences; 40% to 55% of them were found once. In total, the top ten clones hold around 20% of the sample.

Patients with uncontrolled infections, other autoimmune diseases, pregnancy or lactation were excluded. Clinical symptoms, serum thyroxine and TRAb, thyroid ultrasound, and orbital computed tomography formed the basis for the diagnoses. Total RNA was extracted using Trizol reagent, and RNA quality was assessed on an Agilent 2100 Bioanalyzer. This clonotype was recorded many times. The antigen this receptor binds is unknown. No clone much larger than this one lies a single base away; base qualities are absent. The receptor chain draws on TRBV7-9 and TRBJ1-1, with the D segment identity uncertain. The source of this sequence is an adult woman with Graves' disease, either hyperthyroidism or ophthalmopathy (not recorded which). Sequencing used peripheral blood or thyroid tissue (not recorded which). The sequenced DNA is TGTGCCAGCAGCTTACCATGGTTAAACACTGAAGCTTTCTTT. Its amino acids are CASSLPWLNTEAFF.